The 27 T cell receptor beta chains below come from one sample, sequenced in a study of monozygotic twins with inflammatory bowel disease. TCRdb re-called the 5' RACE reads; every CDR3 protein appears as one record, without DNA. Its clone listing holds around 450,000 distinct CDR3 sequences. The sample taken for sequencing was blood. Receptors originate from a human donor with ulcerative colitis or Crohn's disease, or a healthy co-twin of an affected twin (not recorded which).

The chain uses TRBV10-3 and TRBJ2-7; the D call of TRBD1 rests on TCRdb alone, since no DNA is present to check it. Germline CDR1 is ENHRY and CDR2 is SYGVKD. This CDR3 contains 15 residues. The CDR3 sequence is CAISESGGALYEQYF.

The chain couples TRBV20-1 to TRBJ1-2; the TRBD1 assignment by TCRdb is unverifiable without DNA. This CDR3 comprises 12 residues. Germline CDR1 DFQATT, CDR2 SNEGSKA (reference sequence). This chain's CDR3 is CSARYLGDGYTF.

The chain has TRBV14 and TRBJ2-7. Germline CDR1 and CDR2: SGHDN and FVKESK. The length of the CDR3 is 12 residues. CDR3 loop: CASSQSRYEQYF.

CDR3 loop: CAISEWAGDAFF. The rearrangement joins TRBV10-3 to TRBJ1-1. Looked up from germline, CDR1 is ENHRY and CDR2 is SYGVKD. This CDR3 has 12 amino acids.

The V gene is TRBV5-1, the J gene TRBJ1-1. Germline CDR1 SGHRS, CDR2 YFSETQ. The CDR3 is 12 amino acids. This CDR3 reads CASSQGGWQAFF.

This rearrangement joins TRBV10-3 to TRBJ2-7; there is no DNA to check the TCRdb D call of TRBD2. Germline values: CDR1 ENHRY, CDR2 SYGVKD. The CDR3 loop spans 13 amino acids. Here the CDR3 reads CAISESRKEREYF.

CDR3 sequence: CSVEVAGAYNEQFF. The chain combines TRBV29-1 with TRBJ2-1. CDR1 is SQVTM and CDR2 is ANQGSEA in the germline V gene. CDR3 size: 14 residues.

The chain links TRBV18 to TRBJ1-2. Germline V gene lookup returns CDR1 KGHSH and CDR2 LQKENI. The CDR3 totals 14 residues. The CDR3 reads CASRPGQTGYGYTF.

The chain has TRBV12-3 or TRBV12-4 and TRBJ2-1; the D gene TCRdb calls, TRBD1, cannot be checked with no DNA. The CDR3 consists of 13 residues. This CDR3 reads CASGWTGGNEQFF.

The rearrangement uses TRBV3-1 and TRBJ1-5; TCRdb's D call of TRBD1 is untestable without DNA. Germline loops: CDR1 LGHDT, CDR2 YNNKEL (reference sequence). The CDR3 has 15 amino acids. The CDR3 sequence is CASSEPGAGNQPQHF.

The rearrangement uses TRBV20-1 and TRBJ1-1; the TCRdb D gene call, TRBD1, has no DNA to confirm it. The V gene's germline CDR1 is DFQATT and CDR2 SNEGSKA (reference sequence). The CDR3 extends over 16 amino acids. The CDR3 region is CSASGTDRGPATEAFF.

The chain employs TRBV6-5 and TRBJ1-1. From germline, CDR1 is MNHEY and CDR2 SVGAGI. The CDR3 is 15 residues long. CDR3 residues: CASSYSGDWNTEAFF.

The genes are TRBV6-5 and TRBJ1-2. The CDR3 contains 13 residues. Germline lookup yields CDR1 MNHEY and CDR2 SVGAGI. CDR3 in amino acids: CASTQDRTRGYTF.

J is TRBJ2-5 and V is TRBV10-3; TCRdb indicates TRBD1, and absent DNA this call remains unverified. Germline V gene data show CDR1 as ENHRY and CDR2 as SYGVKD. This CDR3 has 12 amino acids. The CDR3 is CAISEGAETQYF.

The V gene is TRBV6-5, the J gene TRBJ1-2; the D gene TCRdb calls, TRBD1, cannot be checked with no DNA. Germline V CDR1 and CDR2: MNHEY, SVGAGI. The CDR3 spans 15 residues. The CDR3 here is CASSYKVPGGLGYTF.

V usage is TRBV30 and J usage is TRBJ2-3. The CDR3 loop spans 11 amino acids. Germline V gene sequence: CDR1 GTSNPN, CDR2 SVGIG (reference sequence). This CDR3 is CAWKGAATQYF.

The chain joins TRBV10-3 to TRBJ2-5; TCRdb's D gene call, TRBD1, goes unchecked for lack of DNA. The CDR3 is made up of 14 amino acids. Per germline, CDR1 ENHRY and CDR2 SYGVKD. Here the CDR3 reads CAISEGTGGETQYF.

The rearrangement links TRBV5-1 to TRBJ2-2. From germline, CDR1 is SGHRS and CDR2 YFSETQ. The CDR3 is 14 amino acids. CDR3 sequence reads: CASSLGPNTGELFF. The full variable domain, in which reference TRBV5-1 and TRBJ2-2 provide the parts outside the CDR3, is KAGVTQTPRYLIKTRGQQVTLSCSPISGHRSVSWYQQTPGQGLQFLFEYFSETQRNKGNFPGRFSGRQFSNSRSEMNVSTLELGDSALYLCASSLGPNTGELFFGEGSRLTVL.

This chain connects TRBV7-3 to TRBJ2-2; TCRdb's assignment of TRBD1 cannot be checked, as there is no DNA. The CDR3 covers 16 residues. Germline V lookup: CDR1 SGHTA, CDR2 FQGTGA. This CDR3 reads CASSLTRTENTGELFF.

This sequence joins TRBV4-3 and TRBJ1-5; the D call from TCRdb, TRBD1, cannot be confirmed without DNA. Germline CDR1 is LGHNA and CDR2 is YSLEER. CDR3 length equals 18 residues. Here the CDR3 reads CASSQDRMGQGGSQPQHF.

The CDR3 region is CASSLARGRGNYGYTF. The chain has TRBV7-9 and TRBJ1-2; TCRdb's assignment of TRBD1 cannot be checked, as there is no DNA. CDR1 is SEHNR and CDR2 is FQNEAQ in the germline V gene (reference sequence). This CDR3 has 16 amino acids.

This chain links TRBV7-2 with TRBJ1-2; absent DNA, TCRdb's TRBD1 call cannot be checked. The germline CDR1 and CDR2 sequences are SGHTA and FQGNSA. The CDR3 runs 16 residues. CDR3 protein: CASRNTGGAGSYGYTF.

The chain links TRBV6-5 to TRBJ2-1; as DNA is missing, the TRBD2 call by TCRdb cannot be tested. The CDR3 runs to 15 residues. The V gene's germline CDR1 is MNHEY and CDR2 SVGAGI. The CDR3: CASSYSGTISNEQFF.

This chain uses TRBV6-1 with TRBJ1-4; with no DNA, the TCRdb D assignment of TRBD1 cannot be verified. Germline CDR1 reads MNHNS; CDR2 reads SASEGT. The CDR3 is made up of 14 amino acids. The CDR3 region is CASSQDRDSKKLFF.

The chain employs TRBV20-1 and TRBJ2-7. Germline assignment: CDR1 DFQATT and CDR2 SNEGSKA (reference sequence). There are 13 residues in the CDR3. CDR3 sequence reads: CSARDFKDYEQYF.

This CDR3 reads CASSPYRDSTEAFF. This chain uses TRBV18 with TRBJ1-1; TCRdb names TRBD1, which stays unverified in the absence of DNA. The CDR3 loop spans 14 amino acids. Looked up from germline, CDR1 is KGHSH and CDR2 is LQKENI.

The chain joins TRBV29-1 to TRBJ1-1; TCRdb's D call of TRBD1 is untestable without DNA. The CDR3 is 13 residues long. Germline V CDR1 and CDR2: SQVTM, ANQGSEA. The CDR3 spells CSARGQVETEAFF.